These 13 T cell receptor beta chains originate from one sample sequenced in a study of cytomegalovirus exposure and HLA in healthy donors. Primers for the PCR totalled 60 Vbeta and 13 Jbeta. TCRdb's copy holds only in-frame clones and misses some; the assay was immunoSEQ multiplex PCR. The profile shows under 150,000 clones, about 85% of them singletons. The sample consisted of PBMCs. The source is a boy aged 2 to 10 in good health and CMV-seronegative.

The chain uses TRBV27 and TRBJ2-5; D remains ambiguous. CDR1 is MNHEY, CDR2 SMNVEV, per germline (reference sequence). The CDR3 loop spans 12 amino acids. The ends were cut back, 2 bases at V and 2 bases at J, with 3 bases in the middle. CDR3 nucleotide sequence: TGTGCCAGCAGTTTACCTCAAGAGACCCAGTACTTC. It codes for CASSLPQETQYF.

This clone was recorded once. The chain uses TRBV25-1 and TRBJ1-2; D is possibly TRBD1 (5 bases). The CDR3 spans 17 residues. V lost 3 bases to trimming and J lost 2 bases, with 19 bases between them. CDR1 MGHDK and CDR2 SYGVNS come from the germline V gene. The CDR3 loop reads CASSERRGRDSNYGYTF. CDR3 nucleotide sequence: TGTGCCAGCAGTGAGCGGCGGGGCAGGGATTCCAACTATGGCTACACCTTC.

CDR3 amino acids: CASSLLGGQNTEAFF. The CDR3 nucleotides are TGTGCCAGCAGCTTATTAGGAGGTCAGAACACTGAAGCTTTCTTT. This sequence joins TRBV7-3 and TRBJ1-1; no firm D call. The germline CDR1 and CDR2 sequences are SGHTA and FQGTGA. There are 15 residues in the CDR3. Trimming shortened V by 2 bases and J by 1 base, and 11 bases separated the two germline ends.

The genes are TRBV28 and TRBJ1-3, with D hard to call. CDR3 length equals 14 residues. Germline assignment: CDR1 MDHEN and CDR2 SYDVKM. V dropped 3 bases and J dropped 0 bases, with 6 bases sitting between them. This CDR3 is CASSFTSSGNTIYF. The CDR3 DNA follows: TGTGCCAGCAGTTTCACGAGCTCTGGAAACACCATATATTTT.

This sequence joins TRBV7-2 and TRBJ1-1; maybe TRBD1 (5 bases). Germline V gives CDR1 SGHTA, CDR2 FQGNSA. The V end lost 3 bases, the J end lost 4 bases, and 9 bases lay between the germline ends. The CDR3 is 13 amino acids. The CDR3 spells CASSFRVRTEAFF. The CDR3 region has the DNA TGTGCCAGCAGCTTCAGGGTTCGCACTGAAGCTTTCTTT.

CDR3 residues: CASSEGVRGREQYF. The CDR3 DNA sequence: TGTGCCAGCAGTGAAGGGGTCAGGGGCCGAGAGCAGTACTTC. The chain joins TRBV6-1 to TRBJ2-7, with D possibly matching TRBD1 (6 bases). Germline lookup yields CDR1 MNHNS and CDR2 SASEGT. This CDR3 is built from 14 residues. Trimming left V 1 base short and J 7 bases short, with 14 bases between.

This sequence joins TRBV30 and TRBJ2-3, with 11 bases identical to TRBD2. From germline, CDR1 is GTSNPN and CDR2 SVGIG (reference sequence). Trimming took 0 bases from V and 7 from J; bases not matched to a gene: 6. The CDR3 has 15 amino acids. The DNA of the CDR3 is TGTGCCTGGAGTGTACTAGCGGGGGTTTGGAATACGCAGTATTTT. Its protein is CAWSVLAGVWNTQYF.

The gene calls are TRBV18 and TRBJ1-2; a possible D gene is TRBD1 (5 bases). CDR1 and CDR2 from the germline V gene are KGHSH and LQKENI. The CDR3 sequence is 15 residues long. Trimming removed 2 bases from V and 2 bases from J, with 12 bases in between. The CDR3 here is CASSPRESGNYGYTF. The DNA of the CDR3 is TGTGCCAGCTCACCAAGGGAATCAGGGAACTATGGCTACACCTTC.

This clone occurred once. The chain employs TRBV12-2 and TRBJ2-3; the table's D call, TRBD2, was not checked against the DNA. TRBV12-2 is recorded as a pseudogene. This CDR3 contains 22 residues. The CDR3 sequence is CASRPRTSGTLRRGPIADTQYF. The DNA for the CDR3 is TGTGCAAGTCGCCCCCGGACTAGCGGCACGCTGCGGCGCGGACCGATTGCGGATACGCAGTATTTT.

This clone was seen just once. The rearrangement uses TRBV19 and TRBJ1-6; D is perhaps TRBD1 (6 bases). V was shortened by 3 bases and J by 7 bases, with 19 bases between the two germline ends. The CDR3 sequence is 17 residues long. CDR1 is LNHDA and CDR2 is SQIVND in the germline V gene (reference sequence). The CDR3 nucleotides read TGTGCCAGTAGTATTAACCGGGACAAAGCGTTCAATTCACCCCTCCACTTT. It specifies CASSINRDKAFNSPLHF.

The genes are TRBV11-3 and TRBJ2-3; 7 positions agree with TRBD1. The ends lost 5 bases at V and 2 bases at J; junction bases unmatched: 10. The CDR3 runs 16 residues. The germline CDR1 and CDR2 sequences are SGHNT and YENEEA. The CDR3: CASSPRAGTDTDTQYF. The CDR3 nucleotides are TGTGCCAGCAGCCCACGGGCCGGGACAGACACAGATACGCAGTATTTT.

This rearrangement joins TRBV6-4 to TRBJ2-3; 12 nucleotides match TRBD2. V was pared by 6 bases and J by 8 bases, with 9 bases of the junction left unmatched. From germline, CDR1 is MRHNA and CDR2 SNTAGT. The CDR3 covers 15 residues. The CDR3 is CASRPLAGGVGTQYF. The CDR3 bases are TGTGCCAGCAGACCACTAGCGGGAGGTGTTGGTACGCAGTATTTT.

The CDR3 sequence: CASRTNEAGGFLSGANVLTF. CDR3 in DNA: TGTGCCAGCAGGACGAATGAGGCAGGGGGCTTCCTTTCTGGGGCCAACGTCCTGACTTTC. V is TRBV2 and J is TRBJ2-6, with 8 bases identical to TRBD1. V shed 6 bases and J 1 base; nucleotides not matched to a gene: 17. Per the germline V gene, CDR1 is SNHLY and CDR2 is FYNNEI. CDR3 length: 20 residues. The full variable domain, its missing parts supplied by reference TRBV2 and TRBJ2-6, is EPEVTQTPSHQVTQMGQEVILRCVPISNHLYFYWYRQILGQKVEFLVSFYNNEISEKSEIFDDQFSVERPDGSNFTLKIRSTKLEDSAMYFCASRTNEAGGFLSGANVLTFGAGSRLTVL.